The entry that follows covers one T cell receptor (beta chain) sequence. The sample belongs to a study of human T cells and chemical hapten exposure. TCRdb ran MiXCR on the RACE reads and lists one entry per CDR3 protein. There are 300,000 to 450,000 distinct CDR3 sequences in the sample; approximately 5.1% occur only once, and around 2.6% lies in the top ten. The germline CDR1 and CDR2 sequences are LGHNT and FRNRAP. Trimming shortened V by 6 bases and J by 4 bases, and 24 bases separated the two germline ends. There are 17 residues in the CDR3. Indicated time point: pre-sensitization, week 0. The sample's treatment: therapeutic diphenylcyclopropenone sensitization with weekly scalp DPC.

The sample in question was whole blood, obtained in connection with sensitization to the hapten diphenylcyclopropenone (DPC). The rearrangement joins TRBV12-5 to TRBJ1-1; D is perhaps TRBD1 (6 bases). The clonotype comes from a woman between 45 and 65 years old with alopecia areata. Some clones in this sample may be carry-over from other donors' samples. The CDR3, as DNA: TGTGCTAGTGGCTCGTCAATGAGGGGGGTGTGGACCACTGAAGCTTTCTTT. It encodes CASGSSMRGVWTTEAFF.